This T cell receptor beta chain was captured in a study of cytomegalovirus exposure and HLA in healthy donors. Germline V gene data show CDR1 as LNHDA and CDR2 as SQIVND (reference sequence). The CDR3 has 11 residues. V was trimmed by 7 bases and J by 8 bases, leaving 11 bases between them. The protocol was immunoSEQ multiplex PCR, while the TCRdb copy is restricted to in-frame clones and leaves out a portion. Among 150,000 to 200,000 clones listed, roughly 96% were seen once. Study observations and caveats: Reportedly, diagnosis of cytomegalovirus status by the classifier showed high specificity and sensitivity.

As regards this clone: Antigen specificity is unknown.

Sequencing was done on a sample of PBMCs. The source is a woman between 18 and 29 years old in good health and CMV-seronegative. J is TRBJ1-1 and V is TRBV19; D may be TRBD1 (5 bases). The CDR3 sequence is CASTWQGEAFF. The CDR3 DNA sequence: TGTGCCAGTACCTGGCAGGGAGAAGCTTTCTTT. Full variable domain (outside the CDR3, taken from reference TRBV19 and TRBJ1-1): DGGITQSPKYLFRKEGQNVTLSCEQNLNHDAMYWYRQDPGQGLRLIYYSQIVNDFQKGDIAEGYSVSREKKESFPLTVTSAQKNPTAFYLCASTWQGEAFFGQGTRLTVV.